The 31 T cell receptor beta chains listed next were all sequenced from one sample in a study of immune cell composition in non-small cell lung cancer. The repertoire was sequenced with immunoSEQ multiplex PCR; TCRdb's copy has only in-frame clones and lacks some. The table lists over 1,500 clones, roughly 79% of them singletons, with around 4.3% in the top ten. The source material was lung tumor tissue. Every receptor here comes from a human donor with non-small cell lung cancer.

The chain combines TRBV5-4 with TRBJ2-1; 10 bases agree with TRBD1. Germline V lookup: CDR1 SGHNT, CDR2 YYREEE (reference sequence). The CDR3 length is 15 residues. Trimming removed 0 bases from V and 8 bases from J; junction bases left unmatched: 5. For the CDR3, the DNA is TGTGCCAGCAGCTTGGGACAGGGGGCTCTTGATGAGCAGTTCTTC. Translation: CASSLGQGALDEQFF.

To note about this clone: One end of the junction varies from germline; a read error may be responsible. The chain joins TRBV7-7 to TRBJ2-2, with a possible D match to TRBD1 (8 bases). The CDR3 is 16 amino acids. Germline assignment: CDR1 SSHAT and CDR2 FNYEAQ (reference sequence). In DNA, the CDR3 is TGTGCTAGCAGCCCCGTAGCACAGGGGGGGACCGGGGAGCTGTTTTTT. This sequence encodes CASSPVAQGGTGELFF. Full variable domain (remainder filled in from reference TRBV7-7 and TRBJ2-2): GAGVSQSPRYKVTKRGQDVTLRCDPISSHATLYWYQQALGQGPEFLTYFNYEAQPDKSGLPSDRFSAERPEGSISTLTIQRTEQRDSAMYRCASSPVAQGGTGELFFGEGSRLTVL.

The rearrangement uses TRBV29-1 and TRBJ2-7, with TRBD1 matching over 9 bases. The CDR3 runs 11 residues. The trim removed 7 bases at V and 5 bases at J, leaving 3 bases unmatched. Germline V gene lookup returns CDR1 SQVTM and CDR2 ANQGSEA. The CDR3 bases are TGCAGCGCAAGGACAGGGGACGAGCAGTACTTC. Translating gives CSARTGDEQYF.

The CDR3 region is CASSQSRDNEQFF. CDR3 DNA: TGTGCCAGCAGCCAATCCAGGGACAATGAGCAGTTCTTC. V is TRBV14 and J is TRBJ2-1; a weak D match, TRBD1 (5 bases). CDR3 length: 13 amino acids. Between the trimmed V and J ends, which lost 2 bases and 5 bases, there was a span of 7 bases. In germline, CDR1 is SGHDN, CDR2 FVKESK.

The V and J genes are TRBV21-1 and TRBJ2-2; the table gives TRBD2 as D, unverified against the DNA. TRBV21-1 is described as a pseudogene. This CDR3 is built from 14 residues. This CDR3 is CASSITPGGGELFF. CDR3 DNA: TGTGCCAGCAGCATCACGCCAGGAGGCGGGGAGCTGTTTTTT.

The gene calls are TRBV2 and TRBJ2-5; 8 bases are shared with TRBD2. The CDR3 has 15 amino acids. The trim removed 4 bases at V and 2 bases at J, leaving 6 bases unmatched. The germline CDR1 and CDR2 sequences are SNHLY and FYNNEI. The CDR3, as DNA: TGTGCCAGCAGTGGGGTTAGCGGGGCACAAGAGACCCAGTACTTC. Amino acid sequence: CASSGVSGAQETQYF.

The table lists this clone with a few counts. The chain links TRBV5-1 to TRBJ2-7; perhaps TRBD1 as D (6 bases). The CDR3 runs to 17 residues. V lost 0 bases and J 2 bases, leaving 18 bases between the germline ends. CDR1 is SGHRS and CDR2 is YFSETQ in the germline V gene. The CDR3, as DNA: TGCGCCAGCAGCTTGGGTCCTACCAAGGACAGTCCCTACGAGCAGTACTTC. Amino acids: CASSLGPTKDSPYEQYF. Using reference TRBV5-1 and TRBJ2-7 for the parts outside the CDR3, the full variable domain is KAGVTQTPRYLIKTRGQQVTLSCSPISGHRSVSWYQQTPGQGLQFLFEYFSETQRNKGNFPGRFSGRQFSNSRSEMNVSTLELGDSALYLCASSLGPTKDSPYEQYFGPGTRLTVT.

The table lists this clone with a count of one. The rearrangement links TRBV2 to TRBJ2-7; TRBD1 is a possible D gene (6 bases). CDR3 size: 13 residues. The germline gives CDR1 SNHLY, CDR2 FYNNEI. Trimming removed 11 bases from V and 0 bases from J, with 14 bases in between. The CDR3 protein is CAGYTGSSYEQYF. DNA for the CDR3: TGTGCCGGGTACACAGGGAGCTCCTACGAGCAGTACTTC.

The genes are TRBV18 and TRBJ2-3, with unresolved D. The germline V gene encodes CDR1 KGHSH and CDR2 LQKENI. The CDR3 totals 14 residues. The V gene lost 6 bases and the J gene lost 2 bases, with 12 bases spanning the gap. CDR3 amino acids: CASSSSVSTDTQYF. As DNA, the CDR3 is TGTGCCAGCTCTTCGTCGGTTTCCACAGATACGCAGTATTTT.

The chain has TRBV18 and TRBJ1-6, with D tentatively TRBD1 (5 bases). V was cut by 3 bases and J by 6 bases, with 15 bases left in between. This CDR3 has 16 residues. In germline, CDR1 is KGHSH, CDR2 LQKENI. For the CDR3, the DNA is TGTGCCAGCTCACCCCGGGGGATTGACAGTAATTCACCCCTCCACTTT. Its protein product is CASSPRGIDSNSPLHF.

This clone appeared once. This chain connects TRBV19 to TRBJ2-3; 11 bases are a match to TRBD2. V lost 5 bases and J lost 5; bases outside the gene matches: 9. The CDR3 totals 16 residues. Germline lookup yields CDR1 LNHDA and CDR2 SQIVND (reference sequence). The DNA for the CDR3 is TGTGCCAGTAGTTTGGGTAGCGGGAGGGCCAAAGATACGCAGTATTTT. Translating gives CASSLGSGRAKDTQYF.

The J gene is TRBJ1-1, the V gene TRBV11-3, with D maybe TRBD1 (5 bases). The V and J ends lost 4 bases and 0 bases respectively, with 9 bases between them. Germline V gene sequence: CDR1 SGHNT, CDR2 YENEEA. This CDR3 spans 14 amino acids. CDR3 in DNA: TGTGCCAGCAGCTCGACAGAGATGAACACTGAAGCTTTCTTT. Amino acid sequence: CASSSTEMNTEAFF.

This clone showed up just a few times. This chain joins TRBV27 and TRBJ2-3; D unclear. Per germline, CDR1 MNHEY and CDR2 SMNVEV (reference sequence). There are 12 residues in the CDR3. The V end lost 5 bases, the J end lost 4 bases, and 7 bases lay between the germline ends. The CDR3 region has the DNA TGTGCCAGCAGTCCGGGTTCAGATACGCAGTATTTT. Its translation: CASSPGSDTQYF.

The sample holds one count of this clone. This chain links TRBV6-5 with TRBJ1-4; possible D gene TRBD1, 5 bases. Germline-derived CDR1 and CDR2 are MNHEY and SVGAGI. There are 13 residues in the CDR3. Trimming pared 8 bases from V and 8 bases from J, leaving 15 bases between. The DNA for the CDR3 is TGTGCCAGCCGCTACCGGGAGGGGGAAAAACTGTTTTTT. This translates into CASRYREGEKLFF.

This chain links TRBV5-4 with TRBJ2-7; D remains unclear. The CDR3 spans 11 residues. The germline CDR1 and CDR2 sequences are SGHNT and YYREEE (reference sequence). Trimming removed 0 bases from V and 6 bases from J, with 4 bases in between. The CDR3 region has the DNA TGTGCCAGCAGCTTGGTGAGCGAGCAGTACTTC. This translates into CASSLVSEQYF.

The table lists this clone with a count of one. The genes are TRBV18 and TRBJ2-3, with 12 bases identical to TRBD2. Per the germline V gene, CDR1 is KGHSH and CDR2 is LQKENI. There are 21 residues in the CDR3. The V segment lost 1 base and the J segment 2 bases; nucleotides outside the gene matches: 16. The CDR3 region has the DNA TGTGCCAGCTCACCACGTCCAGGACTAGCGGGGAACAAGGATCCCACAGATACGCAGTATTTT. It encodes CASSPRPGLAGNKDPTDTQYF.

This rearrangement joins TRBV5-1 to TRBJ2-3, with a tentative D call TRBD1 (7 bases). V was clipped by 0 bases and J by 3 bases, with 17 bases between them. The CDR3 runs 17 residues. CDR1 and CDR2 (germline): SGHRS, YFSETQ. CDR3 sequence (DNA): TGCGCCAGCAGCTTGGCAGGGGGAGGAGGGATAACAGATACGCAGTATTTT. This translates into CASSLAGGGGITDTQYF.

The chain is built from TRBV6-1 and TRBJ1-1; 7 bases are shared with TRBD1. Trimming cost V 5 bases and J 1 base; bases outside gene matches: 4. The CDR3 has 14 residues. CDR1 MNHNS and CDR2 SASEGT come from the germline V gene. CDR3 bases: TGTGCCAGCAGTCGACAGGGCGGGAACACTGAAGCTTTCTTT. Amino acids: CASSRQGGNTEAFF.

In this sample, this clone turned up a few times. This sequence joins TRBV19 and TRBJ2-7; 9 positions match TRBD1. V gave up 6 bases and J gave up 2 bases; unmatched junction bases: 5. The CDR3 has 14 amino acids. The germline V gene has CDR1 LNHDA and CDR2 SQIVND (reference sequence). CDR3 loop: CASSPTGGTYEQYF. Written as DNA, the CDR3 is TGTGCCAGTAGCCCGACAGGGGGTACCTACGAGCAGTACTTC. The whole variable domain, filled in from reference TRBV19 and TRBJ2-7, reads DGGITQSPKYLFRKEGQNVTLSCEQNLNHDAMYWYRQDPGQGLRLIYYSQIVNDFQKGDIAEGYSVSREKKESFPLTVTSAQKNPTAFYLCASSPTGGTYEQYFGPGTRLTVT.

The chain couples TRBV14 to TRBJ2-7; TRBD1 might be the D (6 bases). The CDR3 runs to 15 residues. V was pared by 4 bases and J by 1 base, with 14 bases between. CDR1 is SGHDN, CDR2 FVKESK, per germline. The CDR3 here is CASSPWQGLSYEQYF. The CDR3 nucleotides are TGTGCCAGCAGCCCCTGGCAGGGGCTATCCTACGAGCAGTACTTC.

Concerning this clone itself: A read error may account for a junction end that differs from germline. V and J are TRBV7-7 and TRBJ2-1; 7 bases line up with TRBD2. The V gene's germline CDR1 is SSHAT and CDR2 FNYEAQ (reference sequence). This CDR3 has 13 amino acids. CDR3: CASSLSGNNEQFF. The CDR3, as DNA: TGTGCTAGCAGCTTAAGCGGGAACAATGAGCAGTTCTTC. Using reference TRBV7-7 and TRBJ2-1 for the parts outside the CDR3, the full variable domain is GAGVSQSPRYKVTKRGQDVTLRCDPISSHATLYWYQQALGQGPEFLTYFNYEAQPDKSGLPSDRFSAERPEGSISTLTIQRTEQRDSAMYRCASSLSGNNEQFFGPGTRLTVL.

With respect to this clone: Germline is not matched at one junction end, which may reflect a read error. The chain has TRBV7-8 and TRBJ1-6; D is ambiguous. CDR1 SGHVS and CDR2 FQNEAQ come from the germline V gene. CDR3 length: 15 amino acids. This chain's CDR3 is CVSSPQLHSNSPLHF. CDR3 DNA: TGTGTCAGCAGCCCCCAGTTACATTCTAATTCACCCCTCCACTTT.

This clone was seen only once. CDR3 bases: TGTGCCAGCAGCTTGCAAGGGGCCGGGGAAAAACTGTTTTTT. Its translation: CASSLQGAGEKLFF. The chain recombines TRBV5-4 with TRBJ1-4; D perhaps matches TRBD1 (5 bases). CDR3 size: 14 residues. The ends were cut back, 1 base at V and 8 bases at J, with 12 bases in the middle. Germline loops: CDR1 SGHNT, CDR2 YYREEE (reference sequence).

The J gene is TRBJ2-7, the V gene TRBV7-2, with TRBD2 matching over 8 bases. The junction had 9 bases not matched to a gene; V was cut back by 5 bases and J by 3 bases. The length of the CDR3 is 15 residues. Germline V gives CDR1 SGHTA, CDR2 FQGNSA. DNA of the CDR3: TGTGCCAGCAGCCCGCGGGAGGCGGGGATCTACGAGCAGTACTTC. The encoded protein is CASSPREAGIYEQYF. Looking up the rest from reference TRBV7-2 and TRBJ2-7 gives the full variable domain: GAGVSQSPSNKVTEKGKDVELRCDPISGHTALYWYRQSLGQGLEFLIYFQGNSAPDKSGLPSDRFSAERTGGSVSTLTIQRTQQEDSAVYLCASSPREAGIYEQYFGPGTRLTVT.

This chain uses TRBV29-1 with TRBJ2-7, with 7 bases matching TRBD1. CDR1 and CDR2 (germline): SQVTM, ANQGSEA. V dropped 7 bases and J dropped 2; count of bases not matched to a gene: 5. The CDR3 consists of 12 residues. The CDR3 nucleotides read TGCAGCGCCCGGGACAGAGCCTACGAGCAGTACTTC. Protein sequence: CSARDRAYEQYF.

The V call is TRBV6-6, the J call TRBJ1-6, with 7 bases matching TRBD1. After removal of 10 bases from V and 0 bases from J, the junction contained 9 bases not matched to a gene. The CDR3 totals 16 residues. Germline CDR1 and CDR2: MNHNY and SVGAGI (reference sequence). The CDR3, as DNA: TGTGCCACCCTCAGGGGGGTGGACTCCTATAATTCACCCCTCCACTTT. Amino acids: CATLRGVDSYNSPLHF.

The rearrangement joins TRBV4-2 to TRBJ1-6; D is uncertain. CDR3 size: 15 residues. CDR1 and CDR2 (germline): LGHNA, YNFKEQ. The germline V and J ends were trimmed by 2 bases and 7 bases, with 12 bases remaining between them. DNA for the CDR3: TGTGCCAGCAGCCAAAGTATCGCGGAGAATTCACCCCTCCACTTT. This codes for CASSQSIAENSPLHF.

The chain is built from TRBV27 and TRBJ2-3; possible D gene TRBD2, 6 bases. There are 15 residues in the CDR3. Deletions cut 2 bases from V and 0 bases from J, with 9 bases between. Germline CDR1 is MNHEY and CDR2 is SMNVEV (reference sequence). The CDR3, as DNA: TGTGCCAGCAGTTTAGGGGGGAGGAGCACAGATACGCAGTATTTT. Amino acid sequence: CASSLGGRSTDTQYF.

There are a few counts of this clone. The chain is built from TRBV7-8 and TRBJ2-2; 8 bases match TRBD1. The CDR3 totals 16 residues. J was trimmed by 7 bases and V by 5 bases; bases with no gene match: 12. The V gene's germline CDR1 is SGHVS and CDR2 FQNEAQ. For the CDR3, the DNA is TGTGCCAGCAGCCCTGGGACAGGTTCGGTGGGCGGGGAGCTGTTTTTT. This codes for CASSPGTGSVGGELFF.

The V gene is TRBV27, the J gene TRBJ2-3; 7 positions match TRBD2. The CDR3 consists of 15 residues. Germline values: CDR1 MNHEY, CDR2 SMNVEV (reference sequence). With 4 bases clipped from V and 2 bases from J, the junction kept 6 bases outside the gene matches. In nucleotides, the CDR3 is TGTGCCAGCAGTTCCACTCTAGCGGCCACAGATACGCAGTATTTT. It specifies CASSSTLAATDTQYF.

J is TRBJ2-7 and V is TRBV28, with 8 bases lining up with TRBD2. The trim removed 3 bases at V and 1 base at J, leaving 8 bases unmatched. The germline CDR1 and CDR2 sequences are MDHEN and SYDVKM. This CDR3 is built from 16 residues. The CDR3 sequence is CASSFPISGNSYEQYF. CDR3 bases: TGTGCCAGCAGTTTCCCGATTAGCGGGAATTCCTACGAGCAGTACTTC.